Listed here are 21 T cell receptor beta chains from one sample, sequenced in a study of spatial heterogeneity in lung cancer. Study-level points and caveats: Tumoral mutation counts were tracked by counts of expanded intratumoral alpha and beta TCRs.

Time point described: sample taken at primary tumor resection. These receptors are not linked to any known antigen. TCRdb reprocessed the 5' RACE reads via MiXCR and lists one record per CDR3 protein. The repertoire holds around 5,000 distinct CDR3 sequences, with under 7.5% as singletons. The sequencing here drew on lung tumor tissue, taken at surgery. The receptors were gathered from a male donor with early-stage non-small cell lung cancer.

This clonotype was counted many times. The chain couples TRBV7-3 to TRBJ2-5, with 7 nucleotides matching TRBD2. The germline V gene has CDR1 SGHTA and CDR2 FQGTGA. The CDR3 consists of 13 residues. The V and J ends lost 8 bases and 1 base, in that order; junction bases with no gene match: 4. CDR3 loop: CASSRLAQETQYF. The CDR3 nucleotides read TGTGCCAGCTCAAGACTAGCCCAAGAGACCCAGTACTTC.

This clonotype is labeled as medium-sized (0.01 to 0.1%). The V gene is TRBV4-2, the J gene TRBJ2-4, with D possibly matching TRBD2 (5 bases). The ends were cut back, 1 base at V and 0 bases at J, with 7 bases in the middle. The CDR3 is 15 amino acids. CDR1 and CDR2 from the germline V gene are LGHNA and YNFKEQ. The CDR3 nucleotides read TGTGCCAGCAGCCAAGCTAGCCTAGCCAAAAACATTCAGTACTTC. Translated: CASSQASLAKNIQYF.

This clonotype was recorded many times. The rearrangement links TRBV9 to TRBJ2-5, with D perhaps being TRBD1 or TRBD2 (5 bases each). The CDR3 is 13 amino acids. Trimming took off 1 base at V and 5 bases at J, with 9 bases between the two ends. Germline CDR1 SGDLS, CDR2 YYNGEE. The CDR3: CASSVRGEETQYF. DNA for the CDR3: TGTGCCAGCAGCGTAAGAGGGGAGGAGACCCAGTACTTC. Looking up the rest from reference TRBV9 and TRBJ2-5 gives the full variable domain: DSGVTQTPKHLITATGQRVTLRCSPRSGDLSVYWYQQSLDQGLQFLIQYYNGEERAKGNILERFSAQQFPDLHSELNLSSLELGDSALYFCASSVRGEETQYFGPGTRLLVL.

This clonotype was observed many times. The chain combines TRBV5-1 with TRBJ2-7, with 8 bases fitting TRBD2. Germline-derived CDR1 and CDR2 are SGHRS and YFSETQ. V lost 0 bases to trimming and J lost 5 bases; unmatched junction nucleotides: 4. The length of the CDR3 is 14 residues. The CDR3 sequence is CASSLASGGDEQYF. In DNA form, the CDR3 reads TGCGCCAGCAGCTTGGCCAGCGGGGGCGACGAGCAGTACTTC. The full variable domain, with the rest looked up from reference TRBV5-1 and TRBJ2-7, is KAGVTQTPRYLIKTRGQQVTLSCSPISGHRSVSWYQQTPGQGLQFLFEYFSETQRNKGNFPGRFSGRQFSNSRSEMNVSTLELGDSALYLCASSLASGGDEQYFGPGTRLTVT.

Regarding this clonotype: An end of the junction differs from the germline gene, which may be a read error. V and J are TRBV11-2 and TRBJ1-4; possibly TRBD1 for D (6 bases). Germline lookup yields CDR1 SGHAT and CDR2 FQNNGV. The CDR3 spans 16 residues. The CDR3 DNA reads TGCGCCAGCAGCTTAGAATGGAGGGGGGGATACGAAAAACTGCTTTTT. It yields the protein CASSLEWRGGYEKLLF.

This clonotype showed up many times. The chain carries TRBV27 and TRBJ1-1; 9 bases are shared with TRBD1. The V segment lost 3 bases and the J segment 7 bases; nucleotides outside the gene matches: 3. Per the germline V gene, CDR1 is MNHEY and CDR2 is SMNVEV (reference sequence). This CDR3 comprises 13 residues. CDR3 sequence: CASSFGTGLEAFF. CDR3 nucleotides: TGTGCCAGCAGTTTTGGGACAGGGCTTGAAGCTTTCTTT.

By sample share, this clonotype is medium-sized. V usage is TRBV12-3 or TRBV12-4 and J usage is TRBJ1-5; possible D gene TRBD1, 5 bases. The germline V and J ends were trimmed by 5 bases and 5 bases, with 10 bases remaining between them. This CDR3 region has 13 residues. DNA for the CDR3: TGTGCCAGCAGTCTGTTAGGGGATCAGCCCCAGCATTTT. This translates into CASSLLGDQPQHF.

By sample share, this clonotype is medium-sized. This chain links TRBV7-9 with TRBJ2-3; D possibly corresponds to TRBD2 (5 bases). The CDR3 loop spans 14 amino acids. V was cut by 5 bases and J by 0 bases, with 9 bases left in between. The germline CDR1 and CDR2 sequences are SEHNR and FQNEAQ (reference sequence). CDR3 residues: CASSPWTSTDTQYF. In DNA, the CDR3 is TGTGCCAGCAGCCCTTGGACTAGCACAGATACGCAGTATTTT.

This clonotype was detected many times. The chain is built from TRBV24-1 and TRBJ2-7, with D tentatively TRBD1 (7 bases). Germline V CDR1 and CDR2: KGHDR, SFDVKD. The CDR3 consists of 13 residues. Trimming removed 9 bases at V and 0 bases at J, with 11 bases between. The CDR3 region has the DNA TGTGCCACCGCGGGACAGAACTCCTACGAGCAGTACTTC. It is translated as CATAGQNSYEQYF.

This clonotype occurred many times. The chain recombines TRBV20-1 with TRBJ2-3; D uncertain. Germline lookup yields CDR1 DFQATT and CDR2 SNEGSKA (reference sequence). V gave up 2 bases and J gave up 2 bases, with 11 bases separating them. The CDR3 spans 14 residues. DNA for the CDR3: TGCAGTGCTAGACGGACCCCATACACAGATACGCAGTATTTT. Amino acid sequence: CSARRTPYTDTQYF.

The chain couples TRBV18 to TRBJ1-1, with unresolved D. This CDR3 region has 13 residues. V was trimmed by 8 bases and J by 0 bases, leaving 10 bases between them. CDR1 and CDR2 (germline): KGHSH, LQKENI. The CDR3 coding sequence is TGTGCCAGCCAAGGAAGGGTGAACACTGAAGCTTTCTTT. Translating gives CASQGRVNTEAFF.

The rearrangement links TRBV30 to TRBJ1-2; D is unresolved. The CDR3 is 15 amino acids. Per the germline V gene, CDR1 is GTSNPN and CDR2 is SVGIG (reference sequence). Trimming took 0 bases from V and 4 from J, leaving 15 bases between them. The CDR3 loop is CAWSVSIRGAYGYTF. The CDR3 region has the DNA TGTGCCTGGAGTGTATCCATTCGGGGAGCCTATGGCTACACCTTC.

This clonotype was observed at least ten times. The rearrangement uses TRBV7-8 and TRBJ2-3; D is perhaps TRBD1 (6 bases). CDR1 is SGHVS and CDR2 is FQNEAQ in the germline V gene. CDR3 length equals 16 residues. Trimming took 2 bases from V and 3 from J, leaving 15 bases between them. The CDR3 protein is CASSLRVGAFTDTQYF. CDR3 nucleotide sequence: TGTGCCAGCAGCTTAAGAGTGGGGGCGTTTACAGATACGCAGTATTTT.

Many counts were recorded for this clonotype. The V and J genes are TRBV28 and TRBJ2-7; D is undetermined. CDR3 size: 12 residues. In germline, CDR1 is MDHEN, CDR2 SYDVKM. Trimming pared 3 bases from V and 10 bases from J, leaving 13 bases between. The CDR3 DNA reads as TGTGCCAGCAGTTTCTCCCAAACCGAACAGTACTTC. Residues: CASSFSQTEQYF.

In regard to this clonotype: A much larger clonotype is one base distant, so this may be a read error. The DNA for the CDR3 is TGCGCCAGCAGCCAAGACTCCTTTTTACAGGGCCGCTACAAGCAGTACTTC. Protein product: CASSQDSFLQGRYKQYF. The rearrangement joins TRBV4-1 to TRBJ2-7; maybe TRBD1 (6 bases). This CDR3 is 17 amino acids long. Germline CDR1 is MGHRA and CDR2 is YSYEKL.

A few counts support this clonotype. The chain recombines TRBV3-1 with TRBJ1-1; no definite D call. The CDR3 length is 14 residues. V was trimmed by 1 base and J by 1 base, leaving 7 bases between them. Per germline, CDR1 LGHDT and CDR2 YNNKEL (reference sequence). CDR3 coding DNA: TGTGCCAGCAGCCAAGCCGGGAAGAACACTGAAGCTTTCTTT. Translating gives CASSQAGKNTEAFF.

This clonotype showed up many times. The chain employs TRBV30 and TRBJ2-1; the match to TRBD1 covers 9 bases. Trimming cost V 8 bases and J 7 bases; bases outside gene matches: 21. Germline V gene sequence: CDR1 GTSNPN, CDR2 SVGIG (reference sequence). There are 17 residues in the CDR3. In DNA form, the CDR3 reads TGTGCCGGTGACAGGGGGTTCGGGGCGGGAGTGTCAAATGAGCAGTTCTTC. Translation gives CAGDRGFGAGVSNEQFF.

This clonotype was counted at least ten times. V usage is TRBV5-4 and J usage is TRBJ2-5, with no clear D. Trimming pared 3 bases from V and 1 base from J, leaving 10 bases between. CDR3 length equals 14 residues. Germline V gives CDR1 SGHNT, CDR2 YYREEE (reference sequence). The CDR3 nucleotides are TGTGCCAGCAGCTCCTCAGGAGTCCAAGAGACCCAGTACTTC. This sequence encodes CASSSSGVQETQYF.

The chain recombines TRBV18 with TRBJ2-7; 10 nucleotides agree with TRBD2. The CDR3 contains 16 residues. The germline gives CDR1 KGHSH, CDR2 LQKENI. Germline trimming cut 1 base from V and 3 bases from J; bases unmatched to any gene: 6. In nucleotides, the CDR3 is TGTGCCAGCTCACCACTTAGCGGGGGGAAAATCTACGAGCAGTACTTC. Amino acid sequence: CASSPLSGGKIYEQYF.

This clonotype is termed medium-sized. V and J are TRBV19 and TRBJ1-6; 9 bases map to TRBD1. Looked up from germline, CDR1 is LNHDA and CDR2 is SQIVND (reference sequence). The CDR3 contains 14 residues. Unmatched junction bases numbered 5, after V lost 6 bases and J lost 8 bases. This chain's CDR3 is CASSPQGADSPLHF. The CDR3 DNA is TGTGCCAGTAGCCCACAGGGGGCTGATTCACCCCTCCACTTT.

By frequency in the sample, this clonotype is large. The chain has TRBV29-1 and TRBJ2-3; D is uncertain. The V end was cut by 4 bases, the J end by 7 bases, with 6 bases between. The CDR3 is 10 amino acids. Germline V lookup: CDR1 SQVTM, CDR2 ANQGSEA. CDR3 amino acids: CSVVWNTQYF. In DNA, the CDR3 is TGCAGCGTTGTGTGGAATACGCAGTATTTT.